A selection of T cell receptor beta chains follows, all from one sample in a study of T cell repertoires in cytomegalovirus infection. No antigen is known for these receptors. TCRdb reanalysed the reads using MiXCR and keeps one entry per CDR3 protein. The sample has tens of thousands of distinct CDR3 sequences; about 21% are singletons. The starting material was CD8+ T cells from cultured PBMCs, obtained from culture after CMV antigen stimulation. All receptors derive from a human donor in good health (CMV status not recorded). Some clones in this sample may be carry-over from other donors' samples. Both conserved end residues are part of each CDR3. The order of the fields is J gene, D gene, clone size, V gene, CDR3 protein, CDR3 DNA. D genes are given only for firm matches. For some rows the clone size is stated as once, few or many, or as a class when expanded; others skip it.

TRBJ2-2	TRBD1	few	TRBV5-5	CASSLLDRGLATGELFF	TGTGCCAGCAGCTTATTAGACAGGGGGCTGGCCACCGGGGAGCTGTTTTTT
TRBJ2-1	TRBD2	many	TRBV7-6	CASSLAPGTSSYNEQFF	TGTGCCAGCAGCTTAGCGCCCGGGACTAGCTCCTACAATGAGCAGTTCTTC
TRBJ2-3	NA	NA	TRBV2	CASSGDLRVSTDTQYF	TGTGCCAGCAGTGGCGATTTACGGGTATCAACAGATACGCAGTATTTT
TRBJ2-7	NA	NA	TRBV5-5	CASSLDLNREQYF	TGTGCCAGCAGCTTGGACCTTAACCGCGAGCAGTACTTC
TRBJ2-2	NA	NA	TRBV30	CAWRDTNTGELFF	TGTGCCTGGAGGGACACGAACACCGGGGAGCTGTTTTTT
TRBJ2-3	NA	NA	TRBV28	CATNGGGVTDTQYF	TGTGCCACCAATGGCGGGGGCGTCACAGATACGCAGTATTTT
TRBJ2-5	NA	few	TRBV20-1	CSARDLGGGETQYF	TGCAGTGCTAGAGATCTTGGGGGCGGGGAGACCCAGTACTTC
TRBJ2-1	TRBD2	few	TRBV18	CASSPRGGNNEQFF	TGTGCCAGCTCGCCACGCGGGGGGAACAATGAGCAGTTCTTC
TRBJ1-2	NA	many	TRBV19	CASSPIPANYGYTF	TGTGCCAGTAGCCCTATTCCAGCCAACTATGGCTACACCTTC
TRBJ2-1	NA	few	TRBV5-1	CASSSGRGNEQFF	TGCGCCAGCAGCTCGGGTCGCGGGAATGAGCAGTTCTTC
TRBJ1-2	NA	medium-sized	TRBV4-1	CASSQEDTGMAGYTF	TGCGCCAGCAGCCAAGAAGATACAGGGATGGCAGGCTACACCTTC
TRBJ1-5	NA	many	TRBV5-3	CARSPVGKSNQPQHF	TGTGCCAGAAGCCCCGTGGGCAAGAGCAATCAGCCCCAGCATTTT
TRBJ2-6	TRBD1	NA	TRBV9	CASSVFPTGRPSGANVLTF	TGTGCCAGCAGCGTCTTCCCGACAGGGCGCCCCTCTGGGGCCAACGTCCTGACTTTC
TRBJ2-7	NA	NA	TRBV29-1	CSVGTPAYEQYF	TGCAGCGTTGGCACACCGGCCTACGAGCAGTACTTC
TRBJ2-1	TRBD2	few	TRBV29-1	CSLLLAGVYEQFF	TGCAGCTTGCTACTAGCGGGAGTGTATGAGCAGTTCTTC
TRBJ2-7	NA	few	TRBV7-9	CASSSPGPLTYEQYF	TGTGCCAGCAGCTCTCCGGGCCCCCTTACCTACGAGCAGTACTTC
TRBJ2-3	NA	few	TRBV24-1	CATSDFPRQAQDTQYF	TGTGCCACCAGTGACTTCCCCCGCCAGGCTCAAGATACGCAGTATTTT
TRBJ2-1	NA	few	TRBV30	CAWSHGGNEQFF	TGTGCCTGGAGTCACGGGGGTAATGAGCAGTTCTTC
TRBJ2-1	NA	few	TRBV12-3/TRBV12-4	CASSFRLEIPYNEQFF	TGTGCCAGCAGTTTCAGGCTAGAGATCCCCTACAATGAGCAGTTCTTC
TRBJ2-3	TRBD2	few	TRBV9	CASSVDPGLAGVSQPDTQYF	TGTGCCAGCAGCGTTGATCCAGGACTAGCGGGGGTGTCGCAGCCCGATACGCAGTATTTT
TRBJ2-3	NA	many	TRBV3-1	CASSQDLDTQVTQYF	TGTGCCAGCAGCCAAGATCTTGATACTCAAGTGACGCAGTATTTT
TRBJ2-1	NA	many	TRBV12-3/TRBV12-4	CASRSELEITREQFF	TGTGCCAGCAGATCGGAACTCGAGATTACCAGGGAGCAGTTCTTC
TRBJ2-1	TRBD2	NA	TRBV10-2	CASGWEREYNEQFF	TGCGCCAGCGGCTGGGAGCGGGAGTACAATGAGCAGTTCTTC
TRBJ2-7	NA	NA	TRBV6-5	CASSYGGASSYEQYF	TGTGCCAGCAGTTACGGAGGGGCCTCCTCCTACGAGCAGTACTTC
TRBJ1-1	TRBD1	few	TRBV27	CASSVGQLMEAFF	TGTGCCAGCAGTGTGGGACAGTTAATGGAAGCTTTCTTT
TRBJ1-3	NA	NA	TRBV28	CASRQYAGNSGNIIYF	TGTGCCAGCAGACAATACGCGGGGAACTCTGGAAACATCATATATTTT
TRBJ2-3	TRBD2	many	TRBV7-6	CASSLLSGGANTQYF	TGTGCCAGCAGCCTCCTTAGCGGGGGGGCAAATACGCAGTATTTT
TRBJ2-7	NA	many	TRBV5-8	CASSRTFSYEQYF	TGTGCCAGCAGCCGGACCTTCTCCTACGAGCAGTACTTC
TRBJ1-6	NA	once	TRBV2	CASTQLGGTYNSPLPF	TGTGCCAGCACTCAATTGGGGGGAACCTATAATTCACCCCTCCCCTTT
TRBJ2-7	NA	few	TRBV28	CASSLSLISYEQYF	TGTGCCAGCAGTTTATCCTTAATCTCCTACGAGCAGTACTTC
TRBJ2-1	TRBD2	NA	TRBV4-1	CASSQELPSGDEQFF	TGCGCCAGCAGCCAAGAGTTGCCTAGCGGGGATGAGCAGTTCTTC
TRBJ2-7	TRBD2	few	TRBV5-8	CASSFLAGEGLVEQYF	TGTGCCAGCAGCTTCCTAGCGGGAGAGGGGCTTGTCGAGCAGTACTTC
TRBJ2-5	TRBD1	NA	TRBV12-3/TRBV12-4	CASSLGQGAGETQYF	TGTGCCAGCAGTCTCGGACAGGGGGCCGGGGAGACCCAGTACTTC
TRBJ2-7	NA	many	TRBV7-6	CASSPNRDGHSYEQYF	TGTGCCAGCAGCCCGAACCGGGACGGACACTCCTACGAGCAGTACTTC
TRBJ2-1	NA	many	TRBV7-9	CASSSLGGPQFF	TGTGCCAGCAGCTCTTTAGGGGGACCACAGTTCTTC
TRBJ2-2	NA	medium-sized	TRBV28	CASSLPERSTGELFF	TGTGCCAGCAGTTTACCCGAGCGATCCACCGGGGAGCTGTTTTTT
TRBJ2-2	TRBD2	NA	TRBV5-6	CASRPTSGINTGELFF	TGTGCCAGCAGACCGACTAGCGGGATAAACACCGGGGAGCTGTTTTTT
TRBJ2-3	NA	few	TRBV27	CASSLGSQLGLTGFNTQYF	TGTGCCAGCAGTTTAGGTTCCCAACTCGGACTAACTGGGTTTAATACGCAGTATTTT
TRBJ2-5	TRBD1	few	TRBV7-3	CASSLSGDREETQYF	TGTGCCAGCAGCTTAAGCGGGGACAGGGAAGAGACCCAGTACTTC
TRBJ2-2	NA	NA	TRBV27	CASEASNTGELFF	TGTGCCAGCGAAGCGTCGAACACCGGGGAGCTGTTTTTT
TRBJ2-5	NA	few	TRBV19	CASSTGSQETQYF	TGTGCCAGTAGTACCGGATCCCAAGAGACCCAGTACTTC
TRBJ2-1	NA	once	TRBV5-1	CASSSRFEQFF	TGCGCCAGCAGCTCCCGATTCGAGCAGTTCTTC
TRBJ2-7	TRBD1	many	TRBV11-2	CASSDSPGQGAAYEQYF	TGTGCCAGCAGCGATTCTCCAGGACAGGGGGCGGCCTACGAGCAGTACTTC
TRBJ2-3	TRBD1	few	TRBV7-6	CASGSGTGVTVEQYF	TGTGCCAGCGGTTCAGGGACAGGGGTTACCGTGGAGCAGTATTTT
TRBJ2-7	TRBD1	NA	TRBV5-8	CASSLTQGGEQYF	TGTGCCAGCAGCTTGACACAGGGGGGCGAGCAGTACTTC
TRBJ2-1	TRBD1	many	TRBV5-6	CASSRDEGDRGKGEQFF	TGTGCCAGCAGCCGCGACGAAGGGGACAGGGGGAAAGGTGAGCAGTTCTTC
TRBJ2-3	NA	medium-sized	TRBV7-9	CASSYPLDARFDTDTQYF	TGTGCCAGCAGCTACCCTTTAGACGCCAGGTTCGACACAGATACGCAGTATTTT
TRBJ1-1	NA	NA	TRBV19	CASSLPDGPGTEAFF	TGTGCCAGTAGTCTTCCAGACGGACCTGGCACTGAAGCTTTCTTT
TRBJ2-7	TRBD2	NA	TRBV19	CASTFASGSGYEQYF	TGTGCCAGTACCTTTGCTAGCGGGAGCGGCTACGAGCAGTACTTC
TRBJ2-3	TRBD2	many	TRBV6-2/TRBV6-3	CASTRTSFGADTQYF	TGTGCCAGCACTAGGACTAGCTTCGGCGCAGATACGCAGTATTTT
TRBJ1-1	NA	NA	TRBV19	CVSSKDSYTEAFF	TGTGTCAGTAGTAAAGACAGCTACACTGAAGCTTTCTTT
TRBJ2-7	TRBD2	NA	TRBV18	CASSPGTRYYEQYF	TGTGCCAGCTCGCCCGGGACTAGGTACTACGAGCAGTACTTC
TRBJ2-1	TRBD2	NA	TRBV20-1	CSAKLSGRNDNEQFF	TGCAGTGCTAAACTTAGCGGGAGGAACGACAATGAGCAGTTCTTC